This T cell receptor (beta chain) was observed in a study of blood T cell repertoires in COVID-19. V lost 4 bases and J 4 bases, leaving 13 bases between the germline ends. The CDR3 runs to 14 residues. CDR1 is LNHDA, CDR2 SQIVND, per germline (reference sequence). Only in-frame clones appear in the TCRdb table, and some are missing; sequencing was by immunoSEQ multiplex PCR. The sample consists of around 330,000 clones, approximately 89% of them appearing once. V and J are TRBV19 and TRBJ1-1, with D possibly TRBD1 on 6 matching bases. The clonotype comes from a woman aged 30 to 39 with COVID-19, enrolled during active disease. The material sequenced was peripheral blood. CDR3 in amino acids: CASSTNRAGTEAFF. The DNA for the CDR3 is TGTGCCAGTAGTACAAACAGGGCGGGCACTGAAGCTTTCTTT.